This T cell receptor (beta chain) was captured by sequencing in a study of OX40 agonist ivuxolimab in advanced cancers. About the investigation overall: The costimulatory receptor OX40 (CD134) was targeted by ivuxolimab, a fully human IgG2 agonistic monoclonal antibody. Intravenous ivuxolimab was administered to patients every 2 weeks at six dose levels: 0.01, 0.1, 0.3, 1.5, 3 and 10 mg/kg. Of the roughly 51 dose-escalation patients, hepatocellular carcinoma was present in about 20, melanoma in some 15, renal cell carcinoma in 9 and head and neck cancer in 9. In the dose-escalation cohort, 82.7% of patients were male, and the mean age was approximately 60 years, with a range of about 20 to 90. Patients were allowed to have had prior anti-PD-1, anti-PD-L1 or anti-CTLA-4 therapy, and about 40% of the dose-escalation patients had been treated with checkpoint inhibitors. Partial responses occurred in three dose-escalation patients, of whom one had hepatocellular carcinoma and two had cutaneous melanoma. The purpose of peripheral TCRbeta sequencing was to test whether ivuxolimab changed TCR sequence diversity and led to clonal T-cell expansion. The monotherapy dose-escalation portion (N of about 52 patients) of the phase I ivuxolimab trial is reported in the paper. Beyond this particular receptor, the publication reports: Clonal expansion of both CD4+ and CD8+ blood T cells was observed from baseline to week 6 at doses 0.1 to 3.0 mg/kg. After ivuxolimab, more expanded clones were found on average in CD8+ T cells than in CD4+ T cells. Low levels of normalized T-cell clonal expansion were also shown by some nonresponding patients. Partial responders in the 0.1-3.0 mg/kg groups had among the lowest normalized peripheral clonal expansion, especially among CD8+ T cells. The antigen specificity of the peripheral T cells that underwent clonal expansion was not determined.

Worth noting for this clone: The specificity of this receptor is unknown. No per-base quality is available; no much larger clone lies one base away.

V ends up 6 bases short and J 8 bases short, with an unmatched junction base count of 3. The germline V gene sets CDR1 to SGHVS and CDR2 to FQNEAQ. The CDR3 runs 14 amino acids, cysteine and phenylalanine included. The only DNA kept is the CDR3, 42 bases in frame from the first base. To sequence the TCRbeta CDR3 region, genomic DNA was isolated from the sorted cells. The immunoSEQ Assay was used for sequencing of TCRbeta CDR3 regions. TCRdb carries this immuneACCESS record with in-frame sequences only. Its versions omit some clonotypes, under half of them owing to an unresolved V gene in the studies checked, with the rest unexplained. The sample table lists tens of thousands of clones, 89% of them with a count of one. About an eighth of the sample is held by the ten biggest clonotypes. The trial excluded patients who had a history of autoimmune disease or were on systemic immunosuppression. Peripheral blood for TCR sequencing was drawn from every dose cohort at baseline, at cycle 4 day 1 and at cycle 7 day 1. The samples were taken from a phase I, first-in-human, multicenter, open-label dose-escalation trial of ivuxolimab. Adults with locally advanced or metastatic melanoma, renal cell, hepatocellular, or head and neck squamous cell carcinoma were enrolled in the trial. Before TCR sequencing, CD4+ T cells and CD8+ T cells from peripheral blood were sorted into separate populations.

In this chain, TRBV7-8 is recombined with TRBJ1-6, and 11 bases in between align with TRBD1. The sample here was CD4+ or CD8+ T cells sorted from blood, taken in a trial of the OX40 agonist ivuxolimab. The TCR comes from an adult with an advanced solid tumor such as melanoma, head and neck, liver or kidney cancer. The CDR3 amino acid sequence is: CASSSGQGDSPLHF. The nucleotides are TGTGCCAGCAGTTCGGGACAGGGGGATTCACCCCTCCACTTT.